One sample yielded the 28 T cell receptor beta chains listed below, sequenced in a study of PD-1 blockade in classical Hodgkin lymphoma. Time point described: newly diagnosed, previously untreated cHL patient sample. Isolation of CD4+ T cells from thawed PBMCs was performed by magnetic negative selection. Sequenced by immunoSEQ multiplex PCR; TCRdb stores in-frame clones only, minus some. The repertoire holds 20,000 to 30,000 clones, less than 95% seen once, with 0.5% to 0.55% in the top ten. Sequenced: CD4+ T cells from blood. Receptors were obtained from a human donor with classical Hodgkin lymphoma.

This rearrangement joins TRBV6-5 to TRBJ2-2; D uncertain. The CDR3 has 14 residues. Trimming pared 4 bases from V and 5 bases from J, leaving 11 bases between. From germline, CDR1 is MNHEY and CDR2 SVGAGI. This chain's CDR3 is CASSSPRRTGELFF. In DNA, the CDR3 is TGTGCCAGCAGTTCCCCCCGGCGGACCGGGGAGCTGTTTTTT.

This sequence joins TRBV18 and TRBJ2-2, with a tentative D call TRBD2 (6 bases). Trimming removed 4 bases at V and 1 base at J, with 10 bases between. Germline assignment: CDR1 KGHSH and CDR2 LQKENI. This CDR3 region has 15 residues. The CDR3 DNA reads as TGTGCCAGCTCACTGCGGGACGGGAACACCGGGGAGCTGTTTTTT. This encodes CASSLRDGNTGELFF.

The chain is built from TRBV19 and TRBJ2-2; 15 bases fit TRBD2. The CDR3 runs 17 residues. CDR1 is LNHDA, CDR2 SQIVND, per germline (reference sequence). With V trimmed by 9 bases and J by 4 bases, 9 bases remained unmatched. The CDR3 is CASRTSGGAEGTGELFF. In nucleotides, the CDR3 is TGTGCCAGCCGGACTAGCGGGGGGGCAGAGGGCACCGGGGAGCTGTTTTTT.

The chain couples TRBV28 to TRBJ1-6; D is undetermined. CDR1 is MDHEN and CDR2 is SYDVKM in the germline V gene. This CDR3 region has 14 residues. V gave up 2 bases and J gave up 10 bases, with 12 bases separating them. DNA for the CDR3: TGTGCCAGCAGTTTAAGGGCGGGATGGTCACCCCTCCACTTT. Translation: CASSLRAGWSPLHF.

The chain recombines TRBV7-8 with TRBJ2-1; D is ambiguous. The V end lost 1 base, the J end lost 0 bases, and 1 base lay between the germline ends. Germline V gene lookup returns CDR1 SGHVS and CDR2 FQNEAQ. CDR3 length: 13 amino acids. CDR3 protein: CASSLGSYNEQFF. The CDR3 nucleotides read TGTGCCAGCAGCTTAGGCTCCTACAATGAGCAGTTCTTC.

V and J are TRBV5-1 and TRBJ2-3; 9 bases agree with TRBD1. The germline CDR1 and CDR2 sequences are SGHRS and YFSETQ. V gave up 8 bases and J gave up 3 bases; unmatched junction bases: 7. This CDR3 region has 14 residues. Here the CDR3 DNA reads TGCGCCAGTGAGGACAGGGGTTTAACAGATACGCAGTATTTT. Protein: CASEDRGLTDTQYF.

V and J are TRBV10-1 and TRBJ1-5; no definite D call. With 8 bases removed from V and 2 bases from J, the gap between germline ends came to 10 bases. Germline assignment: CDR1 WNHNN and CDR2 SYGVQD (reference sequence). This CDR3 contains 13 residues. The CDR3 loop reads CASAREGNQPQHF. CDR3 DNA sequence: TGCGCCAGCGCGCGGGAGGGCAATCAGCCCCAGCATTTT.

The chain links TRBV7-6 to TRBJ2-7; perhaps TRBD1 as D (6 bases). V was clipped by 5 bases and J by 3 bases, with 14 bases between them. Germline V CDR1 and CDR2: SGHVS, FNYEAQ. This CDR3 has 14 amino acids. In DNA form, the CDR3 reads TGTGCCAGCAGCCCGTTTAGGGACATCTACGAGCAGTACTTC. Translated: CASSPFRDIYEQYF.

The chain is built from TRBV9 and TRBJ1-1, with TRBD1 matching 8 bases. CDR3 length equals 14 residues. Germline V gives CDR1 SGDLS, CDR2 YYNGEE. V gave up 2 bases and J gave up 5 bases; unmatched junction bases: 5. Written as DNA, the CDR3 is TGTGCCAGCAGCGTGCTACAGGGGGGAACTGAAGCTTTCTTT. Translating gives CASSVLQGGTEAFF.

The V call is TRBV30, the J call TRBJ1-5; D not resolved. The CDR3 length is 14 residues. Germline CDR1 GTSNPN, CDR2 SVGIG (reference sequence). The V end lost 0 bases, the J end lost 4 bases, and 10 bases lay between the germline ends. As DNA, the CDR3 is TGTGCCTGGAGTGTAATCGGATCTAATCAGCCCCAGCATTTT. Amino acid sequence: CAWSVIGSNQPQHF.

The chain joins TRBV5-1 to TRBJ1-3, with D perhaps matching TRBD1 (6 bases). This CDR3 has 14 residues. The germline V gene encodes CDR1 SGHRS and CDR2 YFSETQ. Trimming removed 1 base from V and 13 bases from J, with 18 bases in between. The CDR3 nucleotides read TGCGCCAGCAGCTTGTGGGCAGGGGACCAGGAAATATATTTT. Its protein product is CASSLWAGDQEIYF.

The chain carries TRBV9 and TRBJ2-5; 10 nucleotides match TRBD1. Trimming removed 3 bases from V and 5 bases from J; junction bases left unmatched: 10. This CDR3 comprises 16 residues. Germline-derived CDR1 and CDR2 are SGDLS and YYNGEE. The CDR3 sequence is CASSGLRTGGSETQYF. In DNA form, the CDR3 reads TGTGCCAGCAGCGGTCTCCGGACAGGGGGTTCGGAGACCCAGTACTTC. Filled out from reference TRBV9 and TRBJ2-5, the complete variable domain reads DSGVTQTPKHLITATGQRVTLRCSPRSGDLSVYWYQQSLDQGLQFLIQYYNGEERAKGNILERFSAQQFPDLHSELNLSSLELGDSALYFCASSGLRTGGSETQYFGPGTRLLVL.

The chain uses TRBV18 and TRBJ2-1; a possible D gene is TRBD2 (6 bases). The CDR3 consists of 15 residues. The germline CDR1 and CDR2 sequences are KGHSH and LQKENI. Deletions cut 3 bases from V and 4 bases from J, with 13 bases between. CDR3 coding DNA: TGTGCCAGCTCACCCCAACGGGGGTCGTACAATGAGCAGTTCTTC. Its protein product is CASSPQRGSYNEQFF.

The gene calls are TRBV28 and TRBJ2-2; D may be TRBD2 (6 bases). The CDR3 sequence is 14 residues long. CDR1 is MDHEN, CDR2 SYDVKM, per germline. The V and J ends lost 5 bases and 7 bases respectively, with 14 bases between them. CDR3 coding DNA: TGTGCCAGCAGTCTTCGGGGGTTCGGCGGGGAGCTGTTTTTT. Encoded protein: CASSLRGFGGELFF.

The chain uses TRBV28 and TRBJ2-3, with unresolved D. Trimming left V 4 bases short and J 0 bases short, with 11 bases between. This CDR3 has 15 residues. Germline assignment: CDR1 MDHEN and CDR2 SYDVKM. CDR3 DNA sequence: TGTGCCAGCAGTTCCTGGACGGATAGCACAGATACGCAGTATTTT. Its translation is CASSSWTDSTDTQYF.

The chain carries TRBV5-6 and TRBJ2-7; possible D gene TRBD1, 5 bases. CDR1 SGHDT and CDR2 YYEEEE come from the germline V gene. This CDR3 is built from 13 residues. V shed 4 bases and J shed 2 bases, with 10 bases lying between them. The CDR3 nucleotides are TGTGCCAGCAGCCCCGGACACACCTACGAGCAGTACTTC. Amino acids: CASSPGHTYEQYF.

This clone rates as medium-sized (0.01 to 0.1%). The chain has TRBV25-1 and TRBJ2-7; the D is unclear. CDR1 is MGHDK, CDR2 SYGVNS, per germline. The CDR3 spans 12 residues. V was pared by 7 bases and J by 2 bases, with 9 bases between. Here the CDR3 reads CASTDGTYEQYF. In DNA form, the CDR3 reads TGTGCCAGCACCGACGGCACCTACGAGCAGTACTTC.

V is TRBV20-1 and J is TRBJ1-1; no definite D call. The germline V gene has CDR1 DFQATT and CDR2 SNEGSKA (reference sequence). Trimming removed 3 bases from V and 4 bases from J, with 3 bases in between. CDR3 size: 10 residues. The DNA for the CDR3 is TGCAGTGCTAGGGCCACTGAAGCTTTCTTT. Protein: CSARATEAFF.

CDR3 DNA sequence: TGTGCCAGCAGCGTAGTGGGGGCCCGCGGAAACACCATATATTTT. Protein product: CASSVVGARGNTIYF. This chain links TRBV9 with TRBJ1-3; TRBD1 is a possible D gene (6 bases). Trimming shortened V by 0 bases and J by 4 bases, and 11 bases separated the two germline ends. The CDR3 consists of 15 residues. In germline, CDR1 is SGDLS, CDR2 YYNGEE.

The chain carries TRBV6-1 and TRBJ1-2, with TRBD1 matching over 8 bases. The CDR3 spans 17 residues. Germline CDR1 and CDR2: MNHNS and SASEGT. The V gene end was trimmed by 1 base and the J gene end by 4 bases; junction bases not matched to a gene: 11. DNA of the CDR3: TGTGCCAGCAGTGAAGATGGAAGGACAGGGTTGGTCTATGGCTACACCTTC. It yields the protein CASSEDGRTGLVYGYTF.

The chain links TRBV11-3 to TRBJ1-1; D remains ambiguous. Trimming took 1 base from V and 3 from J, leaving 6 bases between them. This CDR3 spans 13 amino acids. Per the germline V gene, CDR1 is SGHNT and CDR2 is YENEEA. Here the CDR3 reads CASSLVGHTEAFF. CDR3 coding DNA: TGTGCCAGCAGCTTAGTCGGCCACACTGAAGCTTTCTTT. Based on the CDR3 plus reference TRBV11-3 and TRBJ1-1, the full variable domain is EAGVVQSPRYKIIEKKQPVAFWCNPISGHNTLYWYLQNLGQGPELLIRYENEEAVDDSQLPKDRFSAERLKGVDSTLKIQPAELGDSAVYLCASSLVGHTEAFFGQGTRLTVV.

This rearrangement joins TRBV27 to TRBJ2-5; 12 bases fit TRBD2. The CDR3 totals 15 residues. The J segment lost 5 bases and the V segment lost 3 bases, leaving 4 bases of the junction unmatched. Germline V gene lookup returns CDR1 MNHEY and CDR2 SMNVEV (reference sequence). CDR3 sequence (DNA): TGTGCCAGCAGTTTCCTAGCGGGGGGGACGGAGACCCAGTACTTC. Its translation is CASSFLAGGTETQYF.

The rearrangement links TRBV7-2 to TRBJ2-3; the D is unclear. This CDR3 spans 14 amino acids. V dropped 1 base and J dropped 1 base, with 6 bases sitting between them. Germline values: CDR1 SGHTA, CDR2 FQGNSA. The CDR3 spells CASSLEPGTDTQYF. In DNA, the CDR3 is TGTGCCAGCAGCTTAGAACCGGGCACAGATACGCAGTATTTT.

This clone has a single count. The chain has TRBV5-5 and TRBJ2-3, with 9 bases aligning to TRBD1. V lost 1 base, J lost 2 bases, and 2 bases stayed unmatched. Germline values: CDR1 SGHKS, CDR2 YYEKEE (reference sequence). CDR3 length: 15 amino acids. The CDR3 protein is CASSLLQGATDTQYF. DNA of the CDR3: TGTGCCAGCAGCTTGCTACAGGGGGCCACAGATACGCAGTATTTT.

The chain is built from TRBV10-3 and TRBJ1-3, with 8 bases fitting TRBD1. CDR1 is ENHRY and CDR2 is SYGVKD in the germline V gene. V lost 5 bases to trimming and J lost 0 bases; unmatched junction nucleotides: 6. The CDR3 covers 16 residues. The CDR3 loop reads CAISPGGGSSGNTIYF. The DNA for the CDR3 is TGTGCCATCAGTCCAGGGGGCGGGAGCTCTGGAAACACCATATATTTT.

The chain recombines TRBV7-6 with TRBJ1-3; D is possibly TRBD1 (5 bases). CDR3 length equals 17 residues. The V end was cut by 0 bases, the J end by 0 bases, with 12 bases between. Germline V gene data show CDR1 as SGHVS and CDR2 as FNYEAQ. In DNA, the CDR3 is TGTGCCAGCAGCTTAGCGGCAGGGCCCCGCTCTGGAAACACCATATATTTT. Protein product: CASSLAAGPRSGNTIYF.

This clone occurred once. The chain uses TRBV14 and TRBJ2-5; D might be TRBD1 or TRBD2, each matching 6 bases. Trimming stripped 1 base from V and 5 bases from J, with 11 bases between. The CDR3 totals 14 residues. The V gene's germline CDR1 is SGHDN and CDR2 FVKESK. The CDR3 DNA sequence: TGTGCCAGCAGCCAAGCTGGGGGGCCCGAGACCCAGTACTTC. Amino acids: CASSQAGGPETQYF. Together with reference TRBV14 and TRBJ2-5, the CDR3 gives the full variable domain: EAGVTQFPSHSVIEKGQTVTLRCDPISGHDNLYWYRRVMGKEIKFLLHFVKESKQDESGMPNNRFLAERTGGTYSTLKVQPAELEDSGVYFCASSQAGGPETQYFGPGTRLLVL.

This sequence joins TRBV13 and TRBJ1-2, with 10 bases identical to TRBD1. The J segment lost 3 bases and the V segment lost 4 bases, leaving 2 bases of the junction unmatched. The CDR3 covers 14 residues. CDR1 and CDR2 from the germline V gene are PRHDT and FYEKMQ (reference sequence). CDR3 in amino acids: CASSYGTGDYGYTF. The CDR3 nucleotides are TGTGCCAGCAGCTACGGGACAGGGGACTATGGCTACACCTTC.